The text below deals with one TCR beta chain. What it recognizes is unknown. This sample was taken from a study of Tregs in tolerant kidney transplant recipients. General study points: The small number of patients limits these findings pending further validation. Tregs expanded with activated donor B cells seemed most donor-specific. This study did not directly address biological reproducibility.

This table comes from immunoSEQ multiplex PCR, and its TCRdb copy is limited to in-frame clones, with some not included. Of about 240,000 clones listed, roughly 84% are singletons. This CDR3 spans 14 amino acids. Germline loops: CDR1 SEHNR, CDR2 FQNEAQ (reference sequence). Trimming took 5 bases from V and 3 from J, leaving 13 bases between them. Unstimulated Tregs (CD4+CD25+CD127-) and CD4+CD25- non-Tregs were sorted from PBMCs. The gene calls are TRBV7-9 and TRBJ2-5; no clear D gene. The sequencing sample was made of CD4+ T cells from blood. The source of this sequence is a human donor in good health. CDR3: CASSAAAGKETQYF. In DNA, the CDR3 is TGTGCCAGCAGCGCGGCTGCCGGCAAAGAGACCCAGTACTTC.